The clone carrying this TCR beta chain was found once. The data were obtained in a study of T cell changes during pregnancy in multiple sclerosis. Sequencing used immunoSEQ multiplex PCR; TCRdb keeps in-frame clones, though not all of them. The repertoire holds around 80,000 clones, 92% seen once, with approximately 1.5% in the top ten. Trimming cost V 3 bases and J 0 bases, with 9 bases left between them. CDR3 length: 14 residues. Germline lookup yields CDR1 SGHRS and CDR2 YFSETQ. This TCR was recovered from a female donor with multiple sclerosis, enrolled in a pregnancy study. The sample here was peripheral blood, taken before pregnancy. The J gene is TRBJ1-2, the V gene TRBV5-1; D not certain. DNA for the CDR3: TGCGCCAGCAGCTCAGACATAGCTAACTATGGCTACACCTTC. This translates into CASSSDIANYGYTF.